This T cell receptor (beta chain) is drawn from a study of beta chain features in type 1 diabetes (dated by TCRdb to the late 2010s). For the wider study: Mean age, gender distribution, total cell number and subset yield were not different between patients and healthy donors. A total of roughly 100,000,000 sorted cells were examined across all samples, and the number of cells per subset was strongly correlated with RNA yield. The study compared TCRB repertoires of sorted circulating CD4+ T cell subsets between recently diagnosed type 1 diabetes patients and matched healthy donors. Whereas all 30 or so donors provided naive and central memory subsets, regulatory and stem cell-like memory subsets were isolated from just 8 patients and about eight healthy donors. Study-wide findings and limitations: At VDJ recombination sites, type 1 diabetes patients had fewer insertions and more deleted nucleotides, which implies abnormalities in thymic rearrangement. Because cDNA was sequenced instead of genomic DNA, activated cells with high expression could be over-represented, although the groups did not differ in activation or CD3 levels. PCR may preferentially amplify shorter templates, but because patient and control samples were amplified and corrected together, any resulting skew would affect both groups equally. A moderate but significant shortening of TCRB CDR3 length was observed in type 1 diabetes patients in all four CD4+ subsets. The naive, central memory and regulatory TCRB repertoires appeared to resemble one another more closely among patients than among healthy donors. Because the HLA sub-analyses included only small numbers of individuals, any influence of HLA type on TCRB rearrangement was left unresolved.

V loses 5 bases of germline sequence and J loses 0 bases, and the interval between the two ends is 19 bases. The CDR3 starts with the cysteine, ends with the phenylalanine, and has 18 residues. Left in the record is the CDR3 DNA by itself, 54 bases read in frame from the first base. The germline V gene provides CDR1 SGHTA and CDR2 FQGTGA. The entire isolated RNA was reverse transcribed using the High Capacity cDNA Reverse Transcription Kit, and thus expressed TCRB transcripts were sequenced. Deep immunoSEQ sequencing was applied to naive, central memory and regulatory T cell samples, giving an average of about 3.6 million total reads per sample. Sorted cells were lysed in RLT buffer and RNA was extracted with DNase-treated RNeasy Micro or Mini kits, depending on cell number. Each cell subset was processed on its own to prevent cross-contamination, while patient and healthy donor samples were processed together. Using the immunoSEQ multiplex PCR, TCRB sequences were amplified from cDNA into 87-bp fragments spanning the CDR3 region. The amplicons were sequenced using the Illumina HiSeq platform. The study's processing was this. PCR bias was computationally corrected using synthetic template baselines, reads within Hamming distance 2 were collapsed, and singletons that could not be merged were discarded. Reads were aligned against IMGT so that V, D and J genes, CDR3 length and insertions or deletions at six rearrangement sites could be assigned. Within each subset, clonotype counts were normalized to the number of sorted cells before true diversity and Gini coefficients were calculated with the tcR R package. Repertoire sharing was quantified using the overlap coefficient calculated on TCRB nucleotide sequences. Out-of-frame TCRB sequences from naive cells were analyzed as a proxy for the pre-selection repertoire. TCRdb took this table from immuneACCESS and kept in-frame rearrangements with V and J called. Such tables lack part of the clones; where checked against another copy, unresolved V genes explain under half of the gap, and the rest is unexplained. V, J and clone size were drawn from that table, and D and trimming were deduced from the DNA. The sample data list hundreds of thousands of clones, and about 14% of these were observed just once. About 0.097% of the sample belongs to the ten largest clones.

For this clone: Its target antigen remains unknown. No base qualities exist here, and no much larger clone lies one base off it.

Each donor gave one peripheral blood draw, averaging around 0.11 L, which was collected into heparinised tubes. A BD FACSAria II and a panel including CD45RO, CCR7, CD25, CD127, CD95 and CD27 were used to sort naive, central memory, regulatory and stem cell-like memory CD4+ T cells. Every sorted population had a purity above 95%. PBMCs were separated immediately by Lymphoprep density gradient centrifugation and were stained directly, without being cultured. Samples were stained and sorted in pairs, with one healthy donor and one patient per experiment, so that batch effects were minimized. Sequenced input: naive CD4+ T cells from blood. Interpreted using the paper, the cell subset or site label stands for: true naive CD4+ T cells. This receptor was identified in a man between 18 and 29 years old in good health. The V gene is TRBV7-3 and the J gene is TRBJ2-2; no confident D gene assignment can be made. The sequenced DNA is TGTGCCAGCAGCCGCCTAAGTCAGACGTTCGCGAACACCGGGGAGCTGTTTTTT. Translated, it gives CASSRLSQTFANTGELFF.